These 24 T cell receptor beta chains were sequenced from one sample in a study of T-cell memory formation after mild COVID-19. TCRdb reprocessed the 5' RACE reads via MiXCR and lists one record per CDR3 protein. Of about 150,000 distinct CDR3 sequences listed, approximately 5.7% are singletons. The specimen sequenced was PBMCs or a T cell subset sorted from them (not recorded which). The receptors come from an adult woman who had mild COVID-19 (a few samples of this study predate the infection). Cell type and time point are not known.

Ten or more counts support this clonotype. CDR3 sequence (DNA): TGTGCCAGCAGCATCATGGCGGCTAGCGCAGATACGCAGTATTTT. The encoded protein is CASSIMAASADTQYF. The genes are TRBV7-3 and TRBJ2-3, with D perhaps matching TRBD2 (6 bases). Trimming took 5 bases from V and 4 from J, leaving 16 bases between them. In germline, CDR1 is SGHTA, CDR2 FQGTGA. This CDR3 is built from 15 residues.

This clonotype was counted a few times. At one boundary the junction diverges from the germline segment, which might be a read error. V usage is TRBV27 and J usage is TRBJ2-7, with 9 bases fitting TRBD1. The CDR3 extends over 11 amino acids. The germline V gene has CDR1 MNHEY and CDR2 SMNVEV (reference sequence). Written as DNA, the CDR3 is TGTGCCAGCAGTCCAGGGACAGGGTACTGGTTC. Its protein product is CASSPGTGYWF.

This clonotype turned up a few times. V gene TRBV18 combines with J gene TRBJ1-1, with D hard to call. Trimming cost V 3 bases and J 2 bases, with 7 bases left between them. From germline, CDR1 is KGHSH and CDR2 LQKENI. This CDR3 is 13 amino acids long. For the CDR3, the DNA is TGTGCCAGCTCACCGCAGACAAACACTGAAGCTTTCTTT. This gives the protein CASSPQTNTEAFF.

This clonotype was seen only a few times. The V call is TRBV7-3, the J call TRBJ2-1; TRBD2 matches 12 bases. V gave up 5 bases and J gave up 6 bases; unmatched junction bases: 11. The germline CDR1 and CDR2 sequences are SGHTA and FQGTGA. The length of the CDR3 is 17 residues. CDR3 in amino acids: CASSPPGLAGGINEQFF. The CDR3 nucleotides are TGTGCCAGCAGCCCCCCGGGGCTAGCGGGGGGGATCAATGAGCAGTTCTTC.

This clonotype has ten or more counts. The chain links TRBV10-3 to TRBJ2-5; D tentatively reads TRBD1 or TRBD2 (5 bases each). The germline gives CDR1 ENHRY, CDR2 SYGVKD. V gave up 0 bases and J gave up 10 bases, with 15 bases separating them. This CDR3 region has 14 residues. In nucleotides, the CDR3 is TGTGCCATCAGTGAGTCCTGGGGATTGGGGGACCAGTACTTC. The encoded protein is CAISESWGLGDQYF.

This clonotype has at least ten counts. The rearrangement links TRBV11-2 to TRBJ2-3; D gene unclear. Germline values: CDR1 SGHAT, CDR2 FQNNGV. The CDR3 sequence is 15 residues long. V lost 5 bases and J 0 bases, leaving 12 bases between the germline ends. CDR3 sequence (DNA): TGTGCCAGCAGCCCGTGGTGGGCAAGCACAGATACGCAGTATTTT. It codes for CASSPWWASTDTQYF.

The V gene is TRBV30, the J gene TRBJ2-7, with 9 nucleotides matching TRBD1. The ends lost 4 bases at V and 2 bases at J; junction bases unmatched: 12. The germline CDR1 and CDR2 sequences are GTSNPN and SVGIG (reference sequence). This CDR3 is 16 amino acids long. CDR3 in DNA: TGTGCCTGGAACAGCGGGACAGGGTCGTTTGCCTACGAGCAGTACTTC. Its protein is CAWNSGTGSFAYEQYF.

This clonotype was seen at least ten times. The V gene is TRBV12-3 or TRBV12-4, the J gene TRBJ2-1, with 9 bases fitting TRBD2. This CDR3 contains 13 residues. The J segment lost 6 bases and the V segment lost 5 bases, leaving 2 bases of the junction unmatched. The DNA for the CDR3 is TGTGCCAGCAGTCTTAGCGGGAGCAATGAGCAGTTCTTC. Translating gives CASSLSGSNEQFF.

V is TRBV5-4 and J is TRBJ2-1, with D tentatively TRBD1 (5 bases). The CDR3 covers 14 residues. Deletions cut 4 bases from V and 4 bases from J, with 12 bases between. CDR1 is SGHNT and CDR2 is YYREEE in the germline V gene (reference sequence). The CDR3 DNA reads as TGTGCCAGCAGCCACCGAGACAGTTACAATGAGCAGTTCTTC. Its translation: CASSHRDSYNEQFF.

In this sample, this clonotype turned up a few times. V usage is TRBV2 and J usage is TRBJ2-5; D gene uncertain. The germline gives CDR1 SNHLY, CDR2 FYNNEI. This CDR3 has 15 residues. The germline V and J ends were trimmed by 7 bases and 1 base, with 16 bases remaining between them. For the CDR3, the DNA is TGTGCCAGCATCTTTACGTGGGCTGGCCAAGAGACCCAGTACTTC. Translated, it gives CASIFTWAGQETQYF.

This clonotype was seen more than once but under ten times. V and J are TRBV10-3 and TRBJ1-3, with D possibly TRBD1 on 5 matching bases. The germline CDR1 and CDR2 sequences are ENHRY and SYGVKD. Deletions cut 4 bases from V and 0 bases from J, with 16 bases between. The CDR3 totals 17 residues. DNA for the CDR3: TGTGCCATCAGTGCGCGGGTGGGACTGATCTCTGGAAACACCATATATTTT. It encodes CAISARVGLISGNTIYF.

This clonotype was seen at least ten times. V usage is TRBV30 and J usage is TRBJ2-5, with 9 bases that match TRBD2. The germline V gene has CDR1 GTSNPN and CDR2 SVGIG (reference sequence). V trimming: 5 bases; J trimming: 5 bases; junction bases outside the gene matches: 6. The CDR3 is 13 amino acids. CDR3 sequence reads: CAWGGLAKETQYF. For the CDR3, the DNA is TGTGCCTGGGGGGGACTAGCAAAGGAGACCCAGTACTTC.

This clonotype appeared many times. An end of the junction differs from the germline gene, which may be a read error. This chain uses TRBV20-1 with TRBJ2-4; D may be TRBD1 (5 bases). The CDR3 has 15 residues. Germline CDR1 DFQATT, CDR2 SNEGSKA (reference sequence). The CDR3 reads CSARGRAIAKNIQYF. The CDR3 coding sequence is TGCAGTGCCAGAGGCAGGGCAATAGCCAAAAACATTCAGTACTTC.

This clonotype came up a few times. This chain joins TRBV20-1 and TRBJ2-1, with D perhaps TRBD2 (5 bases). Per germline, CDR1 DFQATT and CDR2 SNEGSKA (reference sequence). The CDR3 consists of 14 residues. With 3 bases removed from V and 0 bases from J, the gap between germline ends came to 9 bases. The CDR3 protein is CSARDFHSYNEQFF. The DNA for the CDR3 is TGCAGTGCTAGGGACTTCCACTCCTACAATGAGCAGTTCTTC.

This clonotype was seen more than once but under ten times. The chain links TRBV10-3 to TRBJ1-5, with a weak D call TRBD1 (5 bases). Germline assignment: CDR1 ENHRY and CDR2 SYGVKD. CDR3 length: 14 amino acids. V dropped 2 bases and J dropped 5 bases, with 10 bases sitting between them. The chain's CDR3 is CAISEAGNYQPQHF. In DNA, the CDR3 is TGTGCCATCAGTGAGGCAGGGAACTATCAGCCCCAGCATTTT.

The CDR3 DNA is TGCAGCTTTCTGTGGACAGGGTCCTACGAGCAGTACTTC. This encodes CSFLWTGSYEQYF. The chain is built from TRBV29-1 and TRBJ2-7; TRBD1 agrees at 8 bases. Trimming cost V 8 bases and J 1 base; bases outside gene matches: 7. Germline V gene data show CDR1 as SQVTM and CDR2 as ANQGSEA. The CDR3 is 13 residues long.

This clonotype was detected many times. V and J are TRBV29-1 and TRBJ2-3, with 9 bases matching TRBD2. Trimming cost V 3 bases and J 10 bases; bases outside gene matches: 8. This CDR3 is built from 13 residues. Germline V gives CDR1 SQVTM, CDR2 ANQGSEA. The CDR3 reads CSVDLRGGASQYF. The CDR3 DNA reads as TGCAGCGTTGATTTGCGCGGGGGGGCGTCGCAGTATTTT.

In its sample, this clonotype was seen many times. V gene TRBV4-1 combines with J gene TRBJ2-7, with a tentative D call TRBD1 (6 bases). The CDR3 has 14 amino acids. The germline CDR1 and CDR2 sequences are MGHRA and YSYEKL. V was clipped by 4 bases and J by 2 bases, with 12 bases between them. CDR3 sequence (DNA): TGCGCCAGCAGCCGTCCGGGACAAACCTACGAGCAGTACTTC. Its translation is CASSRPGQTYEQYF.

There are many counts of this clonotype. As DNA, the CDR3 is TGTGCCAGCAGTTACCTTAGCGGGGGGTTCGGGGAGCAGTACTTC. Encoded protein: CASSYLSGGFGEQYF. The chain is built from TRBV6-5 and TRBJ2-7, with 10 bases aligning to TRBD2. Germline-derived CDR1 and CDR2 are MNHEY and SVGAGI. V shed 2 bases and J 7 bases; nucleotides not matched to a gene: 8. The CDR3 has 15 amino acids.

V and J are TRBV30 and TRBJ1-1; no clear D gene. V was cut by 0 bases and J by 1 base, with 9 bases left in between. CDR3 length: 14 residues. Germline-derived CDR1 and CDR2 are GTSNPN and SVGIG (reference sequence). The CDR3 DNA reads TGTGCCTGGAGTGTAGGTGGGTGGAACACTGAAGCTTTCTTT. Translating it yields CAWSVGGWNTEAFF.

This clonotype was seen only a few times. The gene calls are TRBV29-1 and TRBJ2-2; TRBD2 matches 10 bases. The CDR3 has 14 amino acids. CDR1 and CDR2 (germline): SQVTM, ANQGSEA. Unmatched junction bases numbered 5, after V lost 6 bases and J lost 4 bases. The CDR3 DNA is TGCAGCGTCCGGGTAGCGGGGGGCACCGGGGAGCTGTTTTTT. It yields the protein CSVRVAGGTGELFF.

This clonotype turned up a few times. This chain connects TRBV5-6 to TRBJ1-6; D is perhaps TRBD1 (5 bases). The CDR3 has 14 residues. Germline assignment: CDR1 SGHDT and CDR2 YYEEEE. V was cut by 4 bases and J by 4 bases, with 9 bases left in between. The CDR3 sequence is CASSRRDYNSPLHF. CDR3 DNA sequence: TGTGCCAGCAGCCGCAGGGATTATAATTCACCCCTCCACTTT.

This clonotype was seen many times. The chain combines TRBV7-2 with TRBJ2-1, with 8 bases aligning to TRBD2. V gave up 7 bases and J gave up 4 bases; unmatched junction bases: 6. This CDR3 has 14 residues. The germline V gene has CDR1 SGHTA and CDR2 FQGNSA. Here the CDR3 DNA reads TGTGCCAGCATCCCCGGCGGGGGGTACAATGAGCAGTTCTTC. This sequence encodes CASIPGGGYNEQFF.

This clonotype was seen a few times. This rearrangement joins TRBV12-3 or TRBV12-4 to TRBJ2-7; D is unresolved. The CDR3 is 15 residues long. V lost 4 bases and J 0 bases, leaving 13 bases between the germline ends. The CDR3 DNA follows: TGTGCCAGCAGTTCACAAGATGGAGTCTCCTACGAGCAGTACTTC. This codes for CASSSQDGVSYEQYF.